This is a list of T cell receptor beta chains from one sample in a study of beta chain features in type 1 diabetes. Here immunoSEQ multiplex PCR was the method, and the copy in TCRdb shows in-frame clones only, minus some. The sample lists roughly 700,000 clones, under 15% occurring once. The sample comprised naive CD4+ T cells from blood. The receptor source for this set is a man younger than 30 with type 1 diabetes. CDR3s include the opening cysteine and the closing phenylalanine or tryptophan. D genes are given only for firm matches. Rows may omit the clone size; those that give it use once, few, many or a size class.

- | few | TRBJ1-2 | TRBV2 | CASRAPGAGYGYTF | TGTGCCAGCAGGGCCCCGGGGGCGGGTTATGGCTACACCTTC
- | few | TRBJ2-2 | TRBV5-4 | CASSLGQMNTGELFF | TGTGCCAGCAGCTTGGGGCAGATGAACACCGGGGAGCTGTTTTTT
- | few | TRBJ1-5 | TRBV5-1 | CASSLEWGQPQHF | TGCGCCAGCAGCTTGGAGTGGGGGCAGCCCCAGCATTTT
TRBD1 | few | TRBJ1-5 | TRBV4-2 | CASSQADRDVQPQHF | TGTGCCAGCAGCCAAGCGGACAGGGATGTTCAGCCCCAGCATTTT
TRBD2 | - | TRBJ2-3 | TRBV30 | CAWSVLGGGAQYF | TGTGCCTGGAGTGTATTAGGCGGGGGGGCGCAGTATTTT
TRBD1 | - | TRBJ2-7 | TRBV30 | CAWRPTGGVEQYF | TGTGCCTGGAGACCGACAGGGGGCGTCGAGCAGTACTTC
- | few | TRBJ2-7 | TRBV18 | CASSLSRSTYEQYF | TGTGCCAGCTCACTGTCGAGAAGTACCTACGAGCAGTACTTC
TRBD1 | few | TRBJ2-7 | TRBV7-6 | CASSLGTGTYEQYF | TGTGCCAGCAGCTTAGGGACAGGAACCTACGAGCAGTACTTC
- | - | TRBJ2-7 | TRBV9 | CASSAGTLTYEQYF | TGTGCCAGCAGCGCCGGAACCTTAACCTACGAGCAGTACTTC
TRBD1 | few | TRBJ1-6 | TRBV6-4 | CASSGQGDSPLHF | TGTGCCAGCAGTGGACAGGGGGATTCACCCCTCCACTTT
- | few | TRBJ2-3 | TRBV9 | CASSGSSTDTQYF | TGTGCCAGCAGCGGATCTAGCACAGATACGCAGTATTTT
- | - | TRBJ2-7 | TRBV6-1 | CASSDGTSNEQYF | TGTGCCAGCAGCGACGGGACATCCAACGAGCAGTACTTC
- | few | TRBJ2-1 | TRBV9 | CASSVGPQSEQFF | TGTGCCAGCAGCGTAGGACCTCAAAGTGAGCAGTTCTTC
TRBD2 | - | TRBJ2-3 | TRBV13 | CASSPRTSGDLHTDTQYF | TGTGCCAGCAGCCCCCGCACTAGCGGGGACCTACACACAGATACGCAGTATTTT
- | - | TRBJ2-5 | TRBV6-1 | CASKNRVVGETQYF | TGTGCCAGCAAAAACCGTGTGGTGGGGGAGACCCAGTACTTC
TRBD1 | - | TRBJ1-1 | TRBV10-3 | CAISESTGTNTEAFF | TGTGCCATCAGTGAGTCGACAGGGACGAACACTGAAGCTTTCTTT
- | few | TRBJ1-3 | TRBV14 | CASSRWSGNTIYF | TGTGCCAGCAGCCGCTGGTCTGGAAACACCATATATTTT
- | few | TRBJ2-2 | TRBV6-1 | CASRQDLVPGELFF | TGTGCCAGCAGGCAGGACTTGGTTCCCGGGGAGCTGTTTTTT
- | - | TRBJ2-3 | TRBV7-6 | CASSLAPEADTQYF | TGTGCCAGCAGCTTAGCGCCGGAGGCGGATACGCAGTATTTT
- | few | TRBJ2-1 | TRBV5-4 | CASSLSSSYNEQFF | TGTGCCAGCAGCCTGTCTAGCTCCTACAATGAGCAGTTCTTC
- | few | TRBJ2-3 | TRBV4-1 | CASRNAGSTDTQYF | TGCGCCAGCCGTAACGCAGGGAGTACAGATACGCAGTATTTT
- | - | TRBJ1-2 | TRBV29-1 | CSVGTVISAGYTF | TGCAGCGTTGGGACAGTAATTTCGGCCGGCTACACCTTC
- | few | TRBJ1-1 | TRBV5-4 | CASSLWAEGTEAFF | TGTGCCAGCAGCTTGTGGGCAGAAGGCACTGAAGCTTTCTTT
- | few | TRBJ2-7 | TRBV15 | CATSRELVSYEQYF | TGTGCCACCAGCAGAGAGCTGGTGAGCTACGAGCAGTACTTC
TRBD1 | - | TRBJ1-6 | TRBV7-2 | CASSLGGTGSSPLHF | TGTGCCAGCAGCTTAGGGGGGACAGGGAGTTCACCCCTCCACTTT
- | few | TRBJ2-7 | TRBV30 | CAWSDFSSYEQYF | TGTGCCTGGAGTGACTTTAGCTCCTACGAGCAGTACTTC
- | - | TRBJ2-7 | TRBV9 | CASSVRTPPSYEQYF | TGTGCCAGCAGCGTACGGACCCCGCCCTCCTACGAGCAGTACTTC
- | few | TRBJ2-5 | TRBV19 | CASSVETGETQYF | TGTGCTTCGTCAGTGGAGACAGGAGAGACCCAGTACTTC
- | - | TRBJ2-1 | TRBV2 | CASRGLNEFF | TGTGCCAGCAGAGGCCTCAATGAGTTCTTC
TRBD1 | - | TRBJ2-7 | TRBV25-1 | CASSEFGGQAEEQYF | TGTGCCAGCAGTGAATTTGGGGGACAGGCGGAGGAGCAGTACTTC
TRBD1 | - | TRBJ2-2 | TRBV10-3 | CAISEGTGKTGELFF | TGTGCCATCAGTGAAGGGACAGGGAAGACCGGGGAGCTGTTTTTT
TRBD1 | - | TRBJ2-7 | TRBV4-1 | CASSSDRGGEQYF | TGCGCCAGCAGCTCGGACAGGGGGGGCGAGCAGTACTTC
TRBD1 | - | TRBJ1-2 | TRBV7-8 | CASSLQTGGGYGYTF | TGTGCCAGCAGCTTACAGACAGGGGGAGGCTATGGCTACACCTTC
- | - | TRBJ1-4 | TRBV5-4 | CASSLVVDGKLFF | TGTGCCAGCAGCTTGGTGGTAGATGGAAAACTGTTTTTT
- | - | TRBJ2-2 | TRBV29-1 | CSAPKAATGELFF | TGCAGCGCCCCGAAAGCCGCTACCGGGGAGCTGTTTTTT
- | few | TRBJ2-3 | TRBV28 | CASSFYTDTQYF | TGTGCCAGCAGTTTCTACACAGATACGCAGTATTTT
- | - | TRBJ1-1 | TRBV30 | CAWSRGRQNTEAFF | TGTGCCTGGAGTCGTGGCAGACAGAACACTGAAGCTTTCTTT
- | - | TRBJ2-4 | TRBV7-3 | CASSLGAPGLQYF | TGTGCCAGCAGCTTAGGGGCGCCGGGATTACAGTACTTC
TRBD1 | few | TRBJ1-2 | TRBV4-1 | CASSPTSGGSYTF | TGCGCCAGCAGCCCCACGTCAGGGGGGAGCTACACCTTC
- | - | TRBJ1-2 | TRBV29-1 | CSVGEASYGYTF | TGCAGCGTTGGCGAGGCCTCCTATGGCTACACCTTC
- | - | TRBJ2-2 | TRBV29-1 | CSVGADSGELFF | TGCAGCGTGGGGGCGGATTCCGGGGAGCTGTTTTTT
- | few | TRBJ1-6 | TRBV28 | CASSRGRDRDNSPLHF | TGTGCCAGCAGCCGCGGACGGGACCGGGATAATTCACCCCTCCACTTT
- | - | TRBJ2-7 | TRBV5-4 | CASSRPGQGYEQYF | TGTGCCAGCAGCAGACCGGGACAAGGCTACGAGCAGTACTTC
TRBD1 | few | TRBJ1-1 | TRBV28 | CASSLPSDREAFF | TGTGCCAGCAGTTTACCCTCGGACAGGGAAGCTTTCTTT
TRBD1 | - | TRBJ2-7 | TRBV10-3 | CAMSLGTGNYEQYF | TGTGCCATGAGTTTGGGGACAGGGAATTACGAGCAGTACTTC
- | few | TRBJ1-3 | TRBV9 | CASSVGPVFSGNTIYF | TGTGCCAGCAGCGTAGGGCCGGTTTTCTCTGGAAACACCATATATTTT
TRBD1 | few | TRBJ1-6 | TRBV7-2 | CASSWGDSGTLHF | TGTGCCAGCAGCTGGGGGGACAGCGGAACCCTCCACTTT